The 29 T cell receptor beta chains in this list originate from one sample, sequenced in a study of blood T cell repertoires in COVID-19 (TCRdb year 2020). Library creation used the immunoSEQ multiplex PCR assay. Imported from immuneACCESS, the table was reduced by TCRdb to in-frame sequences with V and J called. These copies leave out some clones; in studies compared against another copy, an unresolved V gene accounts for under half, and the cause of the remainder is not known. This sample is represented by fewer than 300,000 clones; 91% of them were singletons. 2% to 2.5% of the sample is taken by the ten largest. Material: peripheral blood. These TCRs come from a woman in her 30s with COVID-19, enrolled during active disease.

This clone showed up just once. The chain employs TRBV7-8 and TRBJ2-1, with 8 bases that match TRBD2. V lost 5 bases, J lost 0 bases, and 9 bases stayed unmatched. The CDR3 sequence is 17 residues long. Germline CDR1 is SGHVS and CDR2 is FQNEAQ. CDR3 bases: TGTGCCAGCAGCGCGCCTACCGGGACTAGCTCCTACAATGAGCAGTTCTTC. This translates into CASSAPTGTSSYNEQFF.

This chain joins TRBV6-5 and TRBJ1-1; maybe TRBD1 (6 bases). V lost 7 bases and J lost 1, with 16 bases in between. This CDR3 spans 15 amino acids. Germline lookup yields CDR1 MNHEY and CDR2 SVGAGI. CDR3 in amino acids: CASTISRGTNTEAFF. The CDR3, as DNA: TGTGCCAGCACCATCTCCAGGGGCACGAACACTGAAGCTTTCTTT.

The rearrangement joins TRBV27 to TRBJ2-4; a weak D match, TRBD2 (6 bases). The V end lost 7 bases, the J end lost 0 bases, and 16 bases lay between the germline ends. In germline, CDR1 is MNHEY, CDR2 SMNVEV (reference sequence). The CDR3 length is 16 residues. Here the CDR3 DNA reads TGTGCCAGCACCCCGGACGGACTACTAGCCAAAAACATTCAGTACTTC. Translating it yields CASTPDGLLAKNIQYF.

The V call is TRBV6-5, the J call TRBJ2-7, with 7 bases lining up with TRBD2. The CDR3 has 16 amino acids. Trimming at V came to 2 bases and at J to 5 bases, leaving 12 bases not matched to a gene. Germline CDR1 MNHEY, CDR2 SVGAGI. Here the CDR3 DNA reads TGTGCCAGCAGTTACCCCCCCGGCGGGAGCATCAACGAGCAGTACTTC. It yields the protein CASSYPPGGSINEQYF.

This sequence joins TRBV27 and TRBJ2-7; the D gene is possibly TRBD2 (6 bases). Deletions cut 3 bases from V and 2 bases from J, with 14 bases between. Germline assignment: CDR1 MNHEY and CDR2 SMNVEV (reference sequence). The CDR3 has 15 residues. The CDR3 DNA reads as TGTGCCAGCAGTTTTCTAGCGAGGATTCCCTACGAGCAGTACTTC. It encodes CASSFLARIPYEQYF.

In nucleotides, the CDR3 is TGTGCCAGCAGTGTCAGGGGCCCCACCTACGAGCAGTACTTC. Translated, it gives CASSVRGPTYEQYF. The chain employs TRBV28 and TRBJ2-7, with a weak D call TRBD1 (6 bases). The germline V gene has CDR1 MDHEN and CDR2 SYDVKM. The CDR3 covers 14 residues. V lost 5 bases to trimming and J lost 2 bases, with 13 bases between them.

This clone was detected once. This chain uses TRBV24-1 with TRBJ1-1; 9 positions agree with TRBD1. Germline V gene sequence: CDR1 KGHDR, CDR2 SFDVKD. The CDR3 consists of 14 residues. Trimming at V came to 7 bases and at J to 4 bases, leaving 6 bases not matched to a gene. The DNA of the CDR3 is TGTGCCACCAGACAGGGGGCCGAAGGCACTGAAGCTTTCTTT. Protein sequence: CATRQGAEGTEAFF.

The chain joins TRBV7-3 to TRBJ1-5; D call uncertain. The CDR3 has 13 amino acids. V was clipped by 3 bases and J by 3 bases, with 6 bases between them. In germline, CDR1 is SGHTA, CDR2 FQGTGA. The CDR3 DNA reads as TGTGCCAGCAGCTTGAGGGCCAATCAGCCCCAGCATTTT. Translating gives CASSLRANQPQHF.

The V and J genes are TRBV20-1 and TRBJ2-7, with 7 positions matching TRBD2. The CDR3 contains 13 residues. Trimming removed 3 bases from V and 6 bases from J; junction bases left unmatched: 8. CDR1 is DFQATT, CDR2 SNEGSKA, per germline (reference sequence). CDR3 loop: CSASGLAAREQYF. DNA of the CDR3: TGCAGTGCTAGTGGGCTAGCGGCTCGCGAGCAGTACTTC.

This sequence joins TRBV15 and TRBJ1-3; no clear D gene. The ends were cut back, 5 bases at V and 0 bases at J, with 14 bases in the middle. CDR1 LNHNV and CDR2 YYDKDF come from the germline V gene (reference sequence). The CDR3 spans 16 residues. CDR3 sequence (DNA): TGTGCCACCAGCGACTTGGCGGGAAGCTCTGGAAACACCATATATTTT. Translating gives CATSDLAGSSGNTIYF.

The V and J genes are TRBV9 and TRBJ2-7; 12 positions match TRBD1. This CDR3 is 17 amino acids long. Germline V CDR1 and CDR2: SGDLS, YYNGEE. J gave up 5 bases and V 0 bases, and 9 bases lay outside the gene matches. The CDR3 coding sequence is TGTGCCAGCAGCGTAGCACCGGGACAGGGGGCGCTGGACGAGCAGTACTTC. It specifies CASSVAPGQGALDEQYF.

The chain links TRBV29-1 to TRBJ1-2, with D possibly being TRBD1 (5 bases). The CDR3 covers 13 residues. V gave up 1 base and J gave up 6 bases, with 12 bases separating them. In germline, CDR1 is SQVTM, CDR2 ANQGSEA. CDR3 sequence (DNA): TGCAGCGTTGAAGGGGGCAATACCCATGGCTACACCTTC. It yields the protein CSVEGGNTHGYTF.

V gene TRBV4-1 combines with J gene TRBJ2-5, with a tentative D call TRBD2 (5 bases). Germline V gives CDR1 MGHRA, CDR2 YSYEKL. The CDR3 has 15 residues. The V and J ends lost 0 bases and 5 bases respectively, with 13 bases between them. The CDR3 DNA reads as TGCGCCAGCAGCCAAGATTTGTCGGGGTATGAGACCCAGTACTTC. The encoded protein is CASSQDLSGYETQYF.

In nucleotides, the CDR3 is TGTGCCAGCAGCCCAGGCCTATCGGTAGCGGGACATCATGGTGATGAGCAGTTCTTC. Its protein is CASSPGLSVAGHHGDEQFF. The chain employs TRBV9 and TRBJ2-1; 8 bases map to TRBD2. The V gene's germline CDR1 is SGDLS and CDR2 YYNGEE. V dropped 4 bases and J dropped 8; count of bases not matched to a gene: 23. The CDR3 runs to 19 residues.

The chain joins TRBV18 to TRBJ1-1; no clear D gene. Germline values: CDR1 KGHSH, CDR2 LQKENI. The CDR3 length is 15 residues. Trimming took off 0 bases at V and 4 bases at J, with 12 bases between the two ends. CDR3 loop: CASSPPRASFTEAFF. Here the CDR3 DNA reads TGTGCCAGCTCACCACCGCGGGCCAGTTTCACTGAAGCTTTCTTT.

The CDR3 protein is CASSPFGGNTEAFF. In DNA, the CDR3 is TGTGCCAGCAGTCCTTTCGGGGGTAACACTGAAGCTTTCTTT. J is TRBJ1-1 and V is TRBV2; possible D gene TRBD1, 5 bases. The CDR3 is 14 residues long. V was pared by 5 bases and J by 2 bases, with 12 bases between. Germline loops: CDR1 SNHLY, CDR2 FYNNEI.

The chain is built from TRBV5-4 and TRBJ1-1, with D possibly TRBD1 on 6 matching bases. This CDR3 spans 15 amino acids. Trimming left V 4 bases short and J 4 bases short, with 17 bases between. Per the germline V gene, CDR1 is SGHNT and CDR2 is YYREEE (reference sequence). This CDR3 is CASSVYRELGTEAFF. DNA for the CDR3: TGTGCCAGCAGCGTATACAGGGAATTGGGCACTGAAGCTTTCTTT. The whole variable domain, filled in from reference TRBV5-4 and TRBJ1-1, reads ETGVTQSPTHLIKTRGQQVTLRCSSQSGHNTVSWYQQALGQGPQFIFQYYREEENGRGNFPPRFSGLQFPNYSSELNVNALELDDSALYLCASSVYRELGTEAFFGQGTRLTVV.

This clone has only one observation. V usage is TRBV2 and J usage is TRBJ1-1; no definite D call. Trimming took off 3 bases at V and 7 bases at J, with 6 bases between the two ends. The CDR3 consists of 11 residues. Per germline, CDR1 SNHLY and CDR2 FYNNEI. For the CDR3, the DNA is TGTGCCAGCAGTGAGTCAGATGAAGCTTTCTTT. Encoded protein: CASSESDEAFF.

The DNA for the CDR3 is TGTGCCAGCAGCTTATCTAGCGGGGCGATCAATGAGCAGTTCTTC. Translating it yields CASSLSSGAINEQFF. The chain links TRBV7-9 to TRBJ2-1; 9 nucleotides agree with TRBD2. The germline V gene encodes CDR1 SEHNR and CDR2 FQNEAQ (reference sequence). V dropped 2 bases and J dropped 6; count of bases not matched to a gene: 5. This CDR3 contains 15 residues.

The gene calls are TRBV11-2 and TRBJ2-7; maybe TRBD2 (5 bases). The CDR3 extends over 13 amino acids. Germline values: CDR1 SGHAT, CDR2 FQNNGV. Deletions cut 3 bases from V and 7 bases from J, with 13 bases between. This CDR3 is CASSFPTPGEQYF. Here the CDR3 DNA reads TGTGCCAGCAGCTTCCCAACCCCGGGAGAGCAGTACTTC.

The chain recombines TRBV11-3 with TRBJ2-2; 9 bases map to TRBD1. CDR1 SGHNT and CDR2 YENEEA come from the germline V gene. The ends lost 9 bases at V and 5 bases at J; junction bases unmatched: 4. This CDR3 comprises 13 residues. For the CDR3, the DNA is TGTGCCAGTACAGGGGGCAGGACCGGGGAGCTGTTTTTT. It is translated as CASTGGRTGELFF. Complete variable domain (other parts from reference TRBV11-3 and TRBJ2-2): EAGVVQSPRYKIIEKKQPVAFWCNPISGHNTLYWYLQNLGQGPELLIRYENEEAVDDSQLPKDRFSAERLKGVDSTLKIQPAELGDSAVYLCASTGGRTGELFFGEGSRLTVL.

The CDR3 DNA follows: TGTGCCAGCAGCCTAGGGCAGGGTTATTCTGCTGAAGCTTTCTTT. Its protein is CASSLGQGYSAEAFF. V and J are TRBV7-2 and TRBJ1-1, with D possibly TRBD1 on 5 matching bases. The CDR3 sequence is 15 residues long. Germline values: CDR1 SGHTA, CDR2 FQGNSA. Trimming removed 5 bases from V and 6 bases from J, with 19 bases in between.

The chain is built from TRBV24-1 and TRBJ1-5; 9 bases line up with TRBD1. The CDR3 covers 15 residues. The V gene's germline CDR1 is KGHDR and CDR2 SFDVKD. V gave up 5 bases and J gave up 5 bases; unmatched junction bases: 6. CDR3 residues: CATSGTGQGHQPQHF. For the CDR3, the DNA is TGTGCCACCAGTGGGACGGGACAGGGACATCAGCCCCAGCATTTT.

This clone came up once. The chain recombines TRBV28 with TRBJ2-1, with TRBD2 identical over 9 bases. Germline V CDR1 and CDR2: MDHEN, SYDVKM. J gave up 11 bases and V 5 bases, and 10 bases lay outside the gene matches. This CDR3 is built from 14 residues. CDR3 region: CASSPSHLAGKQFF. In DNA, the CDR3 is TGTGCCAGCAGTCCTTCCCACCTAGCGGGAAAGCAGTTCTTC.

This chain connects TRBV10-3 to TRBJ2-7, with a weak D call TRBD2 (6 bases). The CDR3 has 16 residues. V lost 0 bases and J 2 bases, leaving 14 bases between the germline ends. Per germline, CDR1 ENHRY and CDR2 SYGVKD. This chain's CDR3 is CAISESGTGLTYEQYF. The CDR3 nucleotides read TGTGCCATCAGTGAGTCCGGGACTGGACTAACCTACGAGCAGTACTTC.

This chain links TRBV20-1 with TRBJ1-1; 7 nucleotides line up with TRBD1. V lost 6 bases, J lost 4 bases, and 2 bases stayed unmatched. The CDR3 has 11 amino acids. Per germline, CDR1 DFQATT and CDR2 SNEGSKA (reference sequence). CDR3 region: CSAPGGTEAFF. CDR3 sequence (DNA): TGCAGTGCACCAGGGGGCACTGAAGCTTTCTTT.

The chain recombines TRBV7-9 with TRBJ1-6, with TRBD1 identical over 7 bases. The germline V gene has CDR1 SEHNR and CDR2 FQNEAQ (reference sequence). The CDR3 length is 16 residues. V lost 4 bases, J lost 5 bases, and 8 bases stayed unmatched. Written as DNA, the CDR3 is TGTGCCAGCAGCTCCGGGCCGGGACAGAATAATTCACCCCTCCACTTT. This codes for CASSSGPGQNNSPLHF.

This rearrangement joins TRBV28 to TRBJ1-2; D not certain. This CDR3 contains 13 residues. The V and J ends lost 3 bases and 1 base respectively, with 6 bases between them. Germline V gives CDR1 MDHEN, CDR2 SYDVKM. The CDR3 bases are TGTGCCAGCAGTTTTACTAGTAACTATGGCTACACCTTC. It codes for CASSFTSNYGYTF.

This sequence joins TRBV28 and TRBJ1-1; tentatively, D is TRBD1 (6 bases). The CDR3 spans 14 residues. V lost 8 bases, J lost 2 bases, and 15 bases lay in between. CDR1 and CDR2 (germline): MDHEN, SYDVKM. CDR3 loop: CASRRGGGNTEAFF. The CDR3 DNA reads TGTGCCAGCCGGCGGGGGGGCGGTAACACTGAAGCTTTCTTT. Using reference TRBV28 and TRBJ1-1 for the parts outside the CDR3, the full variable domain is DVKVTQSSRYLVKRTGEKVFLECVQDMDHENMFWYRQDPGLGLRLIYFSYDVKMKEKGDIPEGYSVSREKKERFSLILESASTNQTSMYLCASRRGGGNTEAFFGQGTRLTVV.